These 11 T cell receptor beta chains came from one sample sequenced in a study of cytomegalovirus exposure and HLA in healthy donors. Researchers ran the PCR with 60 Vbeta and 13 Jbeta primers. Produced via immunoSEQ multiplex PCR; TCRdb's table is partial and in-frame only. The sample gives roughly 70,000 clones, around 80% of which show up once; 6.3% is in the top ten. Sequences were obtained from PBMCs. Receptor source: a man aged 50-59 years in good health and CMV-seronegative.

The CDR3 loop is CASSSEERGGRETQYF. The CDR3 bases are TGTGCCAGCAGCTCGGAGGAGCGGGGGGGCAGAGAGACCCAGTACTTC. The J gene is TRBJ2-5, the V gene TRBV13; TRBD2 aligns across 10 bases. Germline assignment: CDR1 PRHDT and CDR2 FYEKMQ (reference sequence). Trimming at V came to 4 bases and at J to 4 bases, leaving 9 bases not matched to a gene. This CDR3 region has 16 residues.

The CDR3 region has the DNA TGTGCCTGTAGGGCCCTCGATTATTGGGGGACAAGAAGGGGGACCCAGTACTTC. Its protein product is CACRALDYWGTRRGTQYF. The chain carries TRBV7-2 and TRBJ2-5, with D tentatively TRBD1 (6 bases). This CDR3 has 18 residues. Trimming removed 11 bases at V and 7 bases at J, with 35 bases between. From germline, CDR1 is SGHTA and CDR2 FQGNSA.

The V gene is TRBV9, the J gene TRBJ2-3; TRBD2 aligns across 11 bases. V lost 6 bases to trimming and J lost 8 bases; unmatched junction nucleotides: 14. The germline CDR1 and CDR2 sequences are SGDLS and YYNGEE. This CDR3 contains 16 residues. The CDR3 coding sequence is TGTGCCAGCACCCCCGAGATAGCGGGGGGGCTGAGTACGCAGTATTTT. Protein: CASTPEIAGGLSTQYF.

The V gene is TRBV13, the J gene TRBJ1-1; possibly TRBD1 for D (5 bases). CDR3 length: 13 amino acids. Trimming took 5 bases from V and 1 from J, leaving 8 bases between them. Germline V CDR1 and CDR2: PRHDT, FYEKMQ (reference sequence). CDR3 region: CASSLDRNTEAFF. The CDR3 DNA sequence: TGTGCCAGCAGCCTAGACAGGAACACTGAAGCTTTCTTT.

This clone was found once. V usage is TRBV27 and J usage is TRBJ2-1; D possibly corresponds to TRBD2 (6 bases). Trimming removed 5 bases from V and 4 bases from J, with 12 bases in between. The CDR3 runs 14 residues. CDR1 and CDR2 (germline): MNHEY, SMNVEV (reference sequence). The CDR3 nucleotides read TGTGCCAGCAGTAAATTCCGGGAGTACAATGAGCAGTTCTTC. Protein: CASSKFREYNEQFF.

CDR3 bases: TGTGCCAGCAGCGTAGGATCTCTCGCGGGATCCTACAATGAGCAGTTCTTC. Amino acid sequence: CASSVGSLAGSYNEQFF. V gene TRBV9 combines with J gene TRBJ2-1; a possible D gene is TRBD2 (6 bases). The CDR3 spans 17 residues. Trimming pared 0 bases from V and 1 base from J, leaving 14 bases between. CDR1 and CDR2 from the germline V gene are SGDLS and YYNGEE.

This chain joins TRBV30 and TRBJ2-7; TRBD2 agrees at 7 bases. This CDR3 contains 14 residues. Germline V lookup: CDR1 GTSNPN, CDR2 SVGIG (reference sequence). The junction had 6 bases not matched to a gene; V was cut back by 2 bases and J by 2 bases. The CDR3 DNA reads as TGTGCCTGGAGTAAGGCTAGCGGAACCTACGAGCAGTACTTC. This sequence encodes CAWSKASGTYEQYF.

V usage is TRBV5-6 and J usage is TRBJ2-7; the match to TRBD2 covers 11 bases. The CDR3 has 14 amino acids. V was clipped by 5 bases and J by 3 bases; unmatched bases: 4. Germline V lookup: CDR1 SGHDT, CDR2 YYEEEE. Here the CDR3 DNA reads TGTGCCAGCAGATCCGGGACTAGCGGCTACGAGCAGTACTTC. Amino acid sequence: CASRSGTSGYEQYF.

Details on this clone: The junction departs from the called germline gene at one end, perhaps through a read error. This chain uses TRBV7-7 with TRBJ2-3; TRBD2 matches at 7 bases. The CDR3 is 14 amino acids. Germline V lookup: CDR1 SSHAT, CDR2 FNYEAQ (reference sequence). The CDR3 region is CASSLQRDSDTQYF. The CDR3 DNA reads TGTGCTAGCAGCTTACAGCGGGACTCAGATACGCAGTATTTT.

This clone has only a few counts. The genes are TRBV19 and TRBJ1-6, with D tentatively TRBD1 (5 bases). This CDR3 is 13 amino acids long. The V gene lost 5 bases and the J gene lost 5 bases, with 7 bases spanning the gap. Germline CDR1 LNHDA, CDR2 SQIVND (reference sequence). This CDR3 is CASSGGDNSPLHF. CDR3 DNA: TGTGCCAGTAGTGGGGGGGATAATTCACCCCTCCACTTT. The full variable domain, in which reference TRBV19 and TRBJ1-6 provide the parts outside the CDR3, is DGGITQSPKYLFRKEGQNVTLSCEQNLNHDAMYWYRQDPGQGLRLIYYSQIVNDFQKGDIAEGYSVSREKKESFPLTVTSAQKNPTAFYLCASSGGDNSPLHFGNGTRLTVT.

The chain couples TRBV18 to TRBJ2-1; maybe TRBD2 (5 bases). From germline, CDR1 is KGHSH and CDR2 LQKENI. V was cut by 2 bases and J by 8 bases, with 10 bases left in between. This CDR3 comprises 13 residues. CDR3 in DNA: TGTGCCAGCTCACCATTCCCCGGGGATGAGCAGTTCTTC. Its translation is CASSPFPGDEQFF.